These 7 T cell receptor beta chains came from one sample sequenced in a study of Graves' ophthalmopathy and Graves' hyperthyroidism. CDR3 regions of TCR beta were amplified from RNA transcripts. After a first-round RT-PCR with HTBI primers, a second-round multiplex PCR was run. One entry per CDR3 protein, called by TCRdb with MiXCR from the multiplex PCR reads. The sample has 200,000 to 300,000 distinct CDR3 sequences, around 42% seen once. The sample was peripheral blood. The receptors originated from an adult man with Graves' ophthalmopathy.

This clonotype was counted a few times. The chain couples TRBV29-1 to TRBJ2-5; unclear D gene. The CDR3 spans 12 residues. The germline V gene encodes CDR1 SQVTM and CDR2 ANQGSEA. Trimming shortened V by 4 bases and J by 0 bases, and 6 bases separated the two germline ends. CDR3 in amino acids: CSVVGNQETQYF. The CDR3 DNA sequence: TGCAGCGTTGTTGGGAACCAAGAGACCCAGTACTTC.

The rearrangement links TRBV10-3 to TRBJ2-5; no reliable D call. The germline CDR1 and CDR2 sequences are ENHRY and SYGVKD. V gave up 10 bases and J gave up 5 bases, with 23 bases separating them. The CDR3 runs to 15 residues. CDR3 nucleotides: TGTGCCAGCAGCACCCCCCGCGAGGTGGACGAGACCCAGTACTTC. Its protein product is CASSTPREVDETQYF.

This chain joins TRBV5-1 and TRBJ1-1; TRBD1 is a possible D gene (6 bases). This CDR3 contains 13 residues. The germline gives CDR1 SGHRS, CDR2 YFSETQ. V gave up 4 bases and J gave up 6 bases, with 13 bases separating them. CDR3 loop: CASSTSGESEAFF. CDR3 nucleotides: TGCGCCAGCAGCACCTCAGGGGAGTCTGAAGCTTTCTTT.

The rearrangement links TRBV4-1 to TRBJ2-7, with 10 bases matching TRBD1. Germline trimming cut 2 bases from V and 2 bases from J; bases unmatched to any gene: 3. Germline loops: CDR1 MGHRA, CDR2 YSYEKL. The CDR3 is 15 amino acids. CDR3 sequence reads: CASSQSGQGAYEQYF. In DNA form, the CDR3 reads TGCGCCAGCAGCCAATCCGGACAGGGGGCCTACGAGCAGTACTTC.

The gene calls are TRBV9 and TRBJ2-2; D not certain. This CDR3 has 13 amino acids. Germline CDR1 is SGDLS and CDR2 is YYNGEE. V lost 4 bases to trimming and J lost 6 bases, with 10 bases between them. CDR3 coding DNA: TGTGCCAGCAGCCGCCTAGGGCCCGGGGAGCTGTTTTTT. It specifies CASSRLGPGELFF.

This chain links TRBV7-2 with TRBJ2-7, with TRBD2 matching 9 bases. This CDR3 is built from 16 residues. CDR1 and CDR2 from the germline V gene are SGHTA and FQGNSA. J gave up 2 bases and V 5 bases, and 10 bases lay outside the gene matches. The CDR3 DNA follows: TGTGCCAGCAGCGTATCACCGGGACTAGCTACCTACGAGCAGTACTTC. Residues: CASSVSPGLATYEQYF. The full variable domain, rest sourced from reference TRBV7-2 and TRBJ2-7, is GAGVSQSPSNKVTEKGKDVELRCDPISGHTALYWYRQSLGQGLEFLIYFQGNSAPDKSGLPSDRFSAERTGGSVSTLTIQRTQQEDSAVYLCASSVSPGLATYEQYFGPGTRLTVT.

In this sample, this clonotype turned up a few times. The chain combines TRBV20-1 with TRBJ2-7, with 8 bases fitting TRBD2. The CDR3 loop spans 13 amino acids. Losses at the gene ends were 4 bases for V and 2 bases for J; bases not matched to a gene: 4. CDR1 and CDR2 from the germline V gene are DFQATT and SNEGSKA (reference sequence). CDR3 coding DNA: TGCAGTGCTATACCGGGACTAGCCTACGAGCAGTACTTC. It specifies CSAIPGLAYEQYF.